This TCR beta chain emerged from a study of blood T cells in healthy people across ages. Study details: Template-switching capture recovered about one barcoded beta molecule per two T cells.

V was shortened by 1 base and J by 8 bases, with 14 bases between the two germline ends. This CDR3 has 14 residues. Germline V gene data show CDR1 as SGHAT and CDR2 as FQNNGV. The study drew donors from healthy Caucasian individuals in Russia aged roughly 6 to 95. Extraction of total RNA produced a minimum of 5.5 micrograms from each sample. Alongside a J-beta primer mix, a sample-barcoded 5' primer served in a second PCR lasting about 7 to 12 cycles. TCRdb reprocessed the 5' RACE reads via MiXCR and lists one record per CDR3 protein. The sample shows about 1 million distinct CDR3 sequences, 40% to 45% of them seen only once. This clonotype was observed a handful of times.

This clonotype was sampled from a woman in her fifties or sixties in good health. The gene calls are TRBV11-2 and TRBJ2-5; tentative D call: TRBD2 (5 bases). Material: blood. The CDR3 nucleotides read TGTGCCAGCAGCTTAGTGGGCGGAGGCAGTACCCAGTACTTC. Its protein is CASSLVGGGSTQYF.